Following are 3 T cell receptor beta chains from one sample sequenced in a study of shared clonotypes between healthy human individuals (dated by TCRdb to 2018 to 2020). CD8 naive samples consisted of CD45RO-negative cells that were positively selected for CCR7, yielding a CD45RA+CCR7+ population without TemRA cells. The method behind the library was the immunoSEQ multiplex PCR assay. Imported from immuneACCESS, the table was reduced by TCRdb to in-frame sequences with V and J called. These copies leave out some clones; in studies compared against another copy, an unresolved V gene accounts for under half, and the cause of the remainder is not known. Recorded for this sample are roughly 1,800,000 clones; approximately 94% of them occurred a single time. More than 0.95% of the sample is taken by the ten largest. The specimen was naive CD8+ T cells sorted from blood. What this sample's cell subset or site label stands for: CD45RA+CCR7+. The receptors stem from a man in his late teens or twenties in good health.

The chain is built from TRBV19 and TRBJ2-7, with 7 nucleotides matching TRBD1. With V trimmed by 3 bases and J by 0 bases, 5 bases remained unmatched. Germline values: CDR1 LNHDA, CDR2 SQIVND (reference sequence). The CDR3 contains 15 residues. CDR3 coding DNA: TGTGCCAGTAGTATCGGGACAGATGGCTCCTACGAGCAGTACTTC. Translating it yields CASSIGTDGSYEQYF.

This chain joins TRBV30 and TRBJ2-7; TRBD2 is a possible D gene (5 bases). V lost 3 bases and J 6 bases, leaving 12 bases between the germline ends. The germline CDR1 and CDR2 sequences are GTSNPN and SVGIG (reference sequence). This CDR3 spans 12 amino acids. CDR3 DNA sequence: TGTGCCTGGAGCCTAAAGAGGGCCGAGCAGTACTTC. It yields the protein CAWSLKRAEQYF.

The count of this clone is one. The chain has TRBV4-1 and TRBJ2-5, with TRBD2 matching over 8 bases. Germline CDR1 MGHRA, CDR2 YSYEKL. V lost 0 bases and J lost 5; bases outside the gene matches: 5. The CDR3 covers 15 residues. The CDR3 DNA is TGCGCCAGCAGCCAAGATGACGGGGGGGCTGAGACCCAGTACTTC. It specifies CASSQDDGGAETQYF.